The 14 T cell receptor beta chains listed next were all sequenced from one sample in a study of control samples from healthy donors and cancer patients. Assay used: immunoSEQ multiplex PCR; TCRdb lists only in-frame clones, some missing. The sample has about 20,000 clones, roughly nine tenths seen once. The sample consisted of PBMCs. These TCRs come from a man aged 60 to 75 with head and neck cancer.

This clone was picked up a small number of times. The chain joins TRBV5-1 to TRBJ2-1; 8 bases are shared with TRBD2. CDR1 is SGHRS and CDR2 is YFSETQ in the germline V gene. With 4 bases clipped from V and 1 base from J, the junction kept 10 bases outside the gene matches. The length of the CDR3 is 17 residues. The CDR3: CASSVGQPGGSYNEQFF. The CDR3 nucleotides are TGCGCCAGCAGCGTCGGACAGCCGGGGGGGTCCTACAATGAGCAGTTCTTC.

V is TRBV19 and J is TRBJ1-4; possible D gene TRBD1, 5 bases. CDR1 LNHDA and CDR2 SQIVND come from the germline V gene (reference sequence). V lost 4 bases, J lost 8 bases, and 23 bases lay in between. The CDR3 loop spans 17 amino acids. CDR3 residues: CASSKDPYGTGGEKLFF. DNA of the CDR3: TGTGCCAGTAGTAAAGATCCATACGGGACCGGGGGGGAAAAACTGTTTTTT.

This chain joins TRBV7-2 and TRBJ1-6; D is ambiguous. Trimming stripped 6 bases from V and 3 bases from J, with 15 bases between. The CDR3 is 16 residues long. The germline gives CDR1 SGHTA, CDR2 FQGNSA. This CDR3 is CASSVPLGLYNSPLHF. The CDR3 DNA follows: TGTGCCAGCAGTGTTCCCCTTGGACTCTATAATTCACCCCTCCACTTT.

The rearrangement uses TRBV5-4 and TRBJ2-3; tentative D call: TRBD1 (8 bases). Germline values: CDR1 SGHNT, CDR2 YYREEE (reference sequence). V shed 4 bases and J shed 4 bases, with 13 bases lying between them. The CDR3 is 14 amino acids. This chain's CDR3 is CASSTGGRADTQYF. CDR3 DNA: TGTGCCAGCAGCACAGGGGGGAGGGCAGATACGCAGTATTTT.

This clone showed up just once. CDR3 amino acids: CASSYGSTNEKLFF. The CDR3 DNA follows: TGTGCCAGCAGTTACGGGTCAACTAATGAAAAACTGTTTTTT. The chain combines TRBV6-6 with TRBJ1-4; D unresolved. This CDR3 is built from 14 residues. In germline, CDR1 is MNHNY, CDR2 SVGAGI (reference sequence). V was pared by 2 bases and J by 0 bases, with 4 bases between.

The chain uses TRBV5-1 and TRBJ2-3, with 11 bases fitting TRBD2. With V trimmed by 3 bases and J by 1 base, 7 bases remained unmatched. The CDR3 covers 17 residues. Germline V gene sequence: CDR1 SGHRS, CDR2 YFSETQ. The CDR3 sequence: CASSSIAGGRGTDTQYF. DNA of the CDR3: TGCGCCAGCAGCTCCATAGCGGGGGGGCGAGGCACAGATACGCAGTATTTT.

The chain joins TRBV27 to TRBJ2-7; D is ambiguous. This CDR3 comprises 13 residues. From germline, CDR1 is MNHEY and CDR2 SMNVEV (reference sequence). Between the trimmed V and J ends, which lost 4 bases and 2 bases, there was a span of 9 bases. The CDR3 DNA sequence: TGTGCCAGCAGTTCCGACACTACCTACGAGCAGTACTTC. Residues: CASSSDTTYEQYF.

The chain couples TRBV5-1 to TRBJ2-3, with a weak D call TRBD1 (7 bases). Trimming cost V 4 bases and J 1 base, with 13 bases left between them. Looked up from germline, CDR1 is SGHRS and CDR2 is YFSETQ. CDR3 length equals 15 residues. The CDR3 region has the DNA TGCGCCAGCAGCCAGGGGGGCCGGGGCACAGATACGCAGTATTTT. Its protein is CASSQGGRGTDTQYF.

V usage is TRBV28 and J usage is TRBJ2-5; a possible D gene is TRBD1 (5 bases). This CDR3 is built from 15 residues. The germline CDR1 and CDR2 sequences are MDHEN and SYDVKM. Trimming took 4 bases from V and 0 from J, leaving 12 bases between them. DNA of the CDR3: TGTGCCAGCAGTTCTCTCAGCAGGGACCAAGAGACCCAGTACTTC. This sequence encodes CASSSLSRDQETQYF.

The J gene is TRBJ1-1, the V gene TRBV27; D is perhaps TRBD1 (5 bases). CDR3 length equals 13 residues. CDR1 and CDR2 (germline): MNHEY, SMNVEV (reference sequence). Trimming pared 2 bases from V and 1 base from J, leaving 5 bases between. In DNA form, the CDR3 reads TGTGCCAGCAGTTTAGGACAGAACACTGAAGCTTTCTTT. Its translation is CASSLGQNTEAFF.

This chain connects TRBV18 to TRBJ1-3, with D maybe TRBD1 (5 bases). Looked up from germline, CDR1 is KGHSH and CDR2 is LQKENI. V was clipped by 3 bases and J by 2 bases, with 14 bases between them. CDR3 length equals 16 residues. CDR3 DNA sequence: TGTGCCAGCTCACCCCCCGGGACCACCACTGGAAACACCATATATTTT. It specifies CASSPPGTTTGNTIYF.

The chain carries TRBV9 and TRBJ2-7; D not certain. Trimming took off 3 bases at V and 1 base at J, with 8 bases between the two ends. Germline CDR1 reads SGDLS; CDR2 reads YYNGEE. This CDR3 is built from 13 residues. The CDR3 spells CASSGSRSYEQYF. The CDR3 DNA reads TGTGCCAGCAGCGGTAGCAGGTCCTACGAGCAGTACTTC.

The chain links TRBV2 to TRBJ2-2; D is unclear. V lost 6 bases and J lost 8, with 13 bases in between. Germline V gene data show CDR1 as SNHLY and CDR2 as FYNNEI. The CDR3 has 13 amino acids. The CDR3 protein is CASRDNSAGELFF. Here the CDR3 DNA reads TGTGCCAGCAGAGATAATAGTGCGGGGGAGCTGTTTTTT.

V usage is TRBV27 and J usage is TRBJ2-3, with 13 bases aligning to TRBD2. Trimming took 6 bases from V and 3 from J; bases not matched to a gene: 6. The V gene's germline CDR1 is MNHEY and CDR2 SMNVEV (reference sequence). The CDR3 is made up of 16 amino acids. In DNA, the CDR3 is TGTGCCAGCAGCATACTAGCGGGGGGGCTTACAGATACGCAGTATTTT. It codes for CASSILAGGLTDTQYF.